This T cell receptor (beta chain) originates from a study of blood T cell repertoires in COVID-19. Background on the study: Both acute and convalescent COVID-19 samples were obtained from the United States, Italy and Spain.

Relative to its sample, this clone is medium-sized. The CDR3 is made up of 14 amino acids. Germline V gene lookup returns CDR1 MNHEY and CDR2 SMNVEV (reference sequence). The V end lost 2 bases, the J end lost 3 bases, and 11 bases lay between the germline ends. As handled by the study authors: Scientists estimated how many nucleated cells there were by amplifying reference gene primers. Sequencing used immunoSEQ multiplex PCR; TCRdb keeps in-frame clones, though not all of them. That table gives V, J and clone size, and the DNA gave D and trimming. This table has some 83,000 clones, more than 70% appearing once.

The chain joins TRBV27 to TRBJ2-7, with TRBD2 as a possible D gene (5 bases). The TCR sequence derives from a man in his sixties with active or convalescent COVID-19. The material sequenced was peripheral blood. CDR3 nucleotides: TGTGCCAGCAGTTTAGGCCGACTAAGCTACGAGCAGTACTTC. As protein: CASSLGRLSYEQYF.